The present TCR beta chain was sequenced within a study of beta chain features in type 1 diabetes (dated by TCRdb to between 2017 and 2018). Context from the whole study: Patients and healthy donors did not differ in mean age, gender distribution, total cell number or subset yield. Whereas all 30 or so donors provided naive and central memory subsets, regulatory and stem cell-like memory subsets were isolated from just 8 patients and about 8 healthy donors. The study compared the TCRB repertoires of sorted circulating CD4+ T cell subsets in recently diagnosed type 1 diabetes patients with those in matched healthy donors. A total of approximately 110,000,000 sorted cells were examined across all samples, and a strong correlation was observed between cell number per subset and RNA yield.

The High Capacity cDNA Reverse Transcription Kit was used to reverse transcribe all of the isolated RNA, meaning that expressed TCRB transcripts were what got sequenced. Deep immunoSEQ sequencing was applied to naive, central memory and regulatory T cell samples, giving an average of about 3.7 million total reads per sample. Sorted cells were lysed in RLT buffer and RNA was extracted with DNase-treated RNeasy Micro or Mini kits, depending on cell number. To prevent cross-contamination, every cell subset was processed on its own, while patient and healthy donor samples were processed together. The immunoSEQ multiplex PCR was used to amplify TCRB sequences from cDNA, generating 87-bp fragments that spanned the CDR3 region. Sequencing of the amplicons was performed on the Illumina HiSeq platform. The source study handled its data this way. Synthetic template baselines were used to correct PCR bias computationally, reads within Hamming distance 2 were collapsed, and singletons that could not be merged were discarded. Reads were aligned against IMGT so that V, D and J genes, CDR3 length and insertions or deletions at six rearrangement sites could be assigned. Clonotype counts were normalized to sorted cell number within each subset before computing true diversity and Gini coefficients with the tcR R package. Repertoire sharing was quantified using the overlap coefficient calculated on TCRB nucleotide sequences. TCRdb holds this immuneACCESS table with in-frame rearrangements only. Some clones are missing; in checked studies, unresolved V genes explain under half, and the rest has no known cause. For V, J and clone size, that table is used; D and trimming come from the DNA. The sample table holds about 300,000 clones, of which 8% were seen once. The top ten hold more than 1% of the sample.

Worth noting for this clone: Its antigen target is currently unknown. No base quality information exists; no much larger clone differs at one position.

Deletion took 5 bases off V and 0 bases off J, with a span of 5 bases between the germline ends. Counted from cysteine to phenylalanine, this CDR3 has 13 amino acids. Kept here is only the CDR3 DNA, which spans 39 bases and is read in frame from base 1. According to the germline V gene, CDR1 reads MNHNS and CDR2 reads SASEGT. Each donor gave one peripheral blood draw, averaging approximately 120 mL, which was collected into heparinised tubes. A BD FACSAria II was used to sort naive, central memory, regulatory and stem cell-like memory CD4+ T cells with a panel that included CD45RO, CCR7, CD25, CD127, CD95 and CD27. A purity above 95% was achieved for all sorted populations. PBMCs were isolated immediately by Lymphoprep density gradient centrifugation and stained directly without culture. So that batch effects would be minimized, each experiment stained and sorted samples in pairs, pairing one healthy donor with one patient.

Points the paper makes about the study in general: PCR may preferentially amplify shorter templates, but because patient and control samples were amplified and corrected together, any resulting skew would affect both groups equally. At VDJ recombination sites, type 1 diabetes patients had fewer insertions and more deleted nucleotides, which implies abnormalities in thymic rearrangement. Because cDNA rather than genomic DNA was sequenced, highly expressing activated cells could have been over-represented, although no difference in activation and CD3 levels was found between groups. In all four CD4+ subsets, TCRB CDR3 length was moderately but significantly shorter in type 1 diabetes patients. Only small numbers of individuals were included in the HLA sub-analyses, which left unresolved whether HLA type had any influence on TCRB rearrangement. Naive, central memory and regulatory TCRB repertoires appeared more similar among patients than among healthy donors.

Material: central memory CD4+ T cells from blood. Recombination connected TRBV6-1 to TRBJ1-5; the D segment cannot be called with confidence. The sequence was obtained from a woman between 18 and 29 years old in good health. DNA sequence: TGTGCCAGCAGTTCAGCTAGCAATCAGCCCCAGCATTTT. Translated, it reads CASSSASNQPQHF.